One sample yielded the 5 T cell receptor beta chains listed below, sequenced in a study of spatial heterogeneity in lung cancer. TCRdb re-derived calls from the 5' RACE reads in MiXCR, one entry per CDR3 protein. This sample has around 10,000 distinct CDR3 sequences, with around 4% found just once. As for time point: sample taken at primary tumor resection. Sequencing was performed on whole RNA extracted from tumor and nontumor lung tissue, or from frozen PBMC, and the material was left unsorted. The sample in question was normal lung tissue next to the tumor, obtained at surgery. These receptors all stem from a male donor with early-stage non-small cell lung cancer.

This clonotype was seen at least ten times. This beta chain is off target for a library built for alpha chains, so its abundance means little. The chain is built from TRBV27 and TRBJ2-6; 8 bases are shared with TRBD1. The germline gives CDR1 MNHEY, CDR2 SMNVEV (reference sequence). CDR3 length equals 18 residues. The J segment lost 0 bases and the V segment lost 6 bases, leaving 10 bases of the junction unmatched. The CDR3 is CASSPLDRVSSGANVLTF. In DNA form, the CDR3 reads TGTGCCAGCAGCCCCCTGGACAGGGTGAGCTCTGGGGCCAACGTCCTGACTTTC.

This clonotype was counted ten times or more. Since it is a stray read in a library aimed at alpha chains, this beta chain has a size that is not meaningful. The chain recombines TRBV9 with TRBJ1-2; D is uncertain. Germline lookup yields CDR1 SGDLS and CDR2 YYNGEE. This CDR3 comprises 15 residues. V lost 0 bases, J lost 1 base, and 10 bases lay in between. The CDR3 region has the DNA TGTGCCAGCAGCGTAGGGCCAGAAAGTAACTATGGCTACACCTTC. Translating gives CASSVGPESNYGYTF.

This clonotype showed up many times. A library prepared for alpha chains yielded this beta chain as an off-target read; its size is of little meaning. The chain uses TRBV5-5 and TRBJ1-6; D not resolved. The germline V gene encodes CDR1 SGHKS and CDR2 YYEKEE (reference sequence). This CDR3 comprises 16 residues. Deletions cut 1 base from V and 0 bases from J, with 8 bases between. CDR3 nucleotides: TGTGCCAGCAGCTTGATCCAGAACTCCTATAATTCACCCCTCCACTTT. As protein: CASSLIQNSYNSPLHF.

This clonotype was found many times. This beta chain is a stray read from a library made for alpha chains; its abundance is not meaningful. The CDR3 sequence is CSAKSRDSNQPQHF. In DNA, the CDR3 is TGCAGTGCTAAATCGAGGGATAGCAATCAGCCCCAGCATTTT. The gene calls are TRBV20-1 and TRBJ1-5; D unresolved. Deletions cut 4 bases from V and 0 bases from J, with 10 bases between. Germline CDR1 reads DFQATT; CDR2 reads SNEGSKA (reference sequence). CDR3 length: 14 residues.

In its sample, this clonotype was seen many times. The library was built for alpha chains, so this beta chain is an off-target read and its size means little. The chain has TRBV12-3 or TRBV12-4 and TRBJ2-3; D is possibly TRBD1 (5 bases). V was trimmed by 4 bases and J by 0 bases, leaving 8 bases between them. This CDR3 region has 14 residues. The DNA for the CDR3 is TGTGCCAGCAGTTGGGGCGGTAGCACAGATACGCAGTATTTT. It translates to CASSWGGSTDTQYF.